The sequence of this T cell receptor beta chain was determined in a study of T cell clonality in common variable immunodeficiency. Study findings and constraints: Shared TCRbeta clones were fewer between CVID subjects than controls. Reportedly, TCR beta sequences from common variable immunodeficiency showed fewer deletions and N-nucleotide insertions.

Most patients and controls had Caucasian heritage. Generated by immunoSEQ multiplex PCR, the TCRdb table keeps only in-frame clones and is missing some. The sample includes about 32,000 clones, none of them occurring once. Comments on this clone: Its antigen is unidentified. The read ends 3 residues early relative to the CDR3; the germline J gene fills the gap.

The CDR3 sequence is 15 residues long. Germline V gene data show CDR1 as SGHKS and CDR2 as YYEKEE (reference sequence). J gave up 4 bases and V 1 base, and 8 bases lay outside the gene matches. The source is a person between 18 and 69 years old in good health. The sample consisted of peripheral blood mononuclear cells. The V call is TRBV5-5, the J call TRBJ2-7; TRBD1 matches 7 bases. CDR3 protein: CASSLFIRGQYEQYF. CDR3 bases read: TGTGCCAGCAGCTTGTTCATAAGGGGGCAATACGAG. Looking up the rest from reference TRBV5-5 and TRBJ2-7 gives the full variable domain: DAGVTQSPTHLIKTRGQQVTLRCSPISGHKSVSWYQQVLGQGPQFIFQYYEKEERGRGNFPDRFSARQFPNYSSELNVNALLLGDSALYLCASSLFIRGQYEQYFGPGTRLTVT.